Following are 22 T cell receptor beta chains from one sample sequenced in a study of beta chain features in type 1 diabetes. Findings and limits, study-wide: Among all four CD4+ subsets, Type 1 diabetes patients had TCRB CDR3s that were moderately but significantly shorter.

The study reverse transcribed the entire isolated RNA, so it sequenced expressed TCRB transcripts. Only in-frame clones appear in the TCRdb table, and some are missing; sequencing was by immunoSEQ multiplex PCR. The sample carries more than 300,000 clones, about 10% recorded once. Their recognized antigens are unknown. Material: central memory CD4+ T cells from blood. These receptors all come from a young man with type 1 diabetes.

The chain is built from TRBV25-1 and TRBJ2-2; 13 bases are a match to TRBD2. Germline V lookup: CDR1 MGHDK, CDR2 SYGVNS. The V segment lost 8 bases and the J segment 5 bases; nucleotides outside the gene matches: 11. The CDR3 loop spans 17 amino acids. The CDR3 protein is CASELGTSGIGTGELFF. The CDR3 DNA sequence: TGTGCCAGCGAATTAGGGACTAGCGGGATTGGGACCGGGGAGCTGTTTTTT. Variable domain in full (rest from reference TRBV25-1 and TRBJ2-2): EADIYQTPRYLVIGTGKKITLECSQTMGHDKMYWYQQDPGMELHLIHYSYGVNSTEKGDLSSESTVSRIRTEHFPLTLESARPSHTSQYLCASELGTSGIGTGELFFGEGSRLTVL.

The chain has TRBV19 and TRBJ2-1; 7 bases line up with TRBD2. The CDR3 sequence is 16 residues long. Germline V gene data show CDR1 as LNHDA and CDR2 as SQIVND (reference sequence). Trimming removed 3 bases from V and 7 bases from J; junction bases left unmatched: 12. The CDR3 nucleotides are TGTGCCAGTAGTATGAGGAGCGGGGTGATAGGAAATGAGCAGTTCTTC. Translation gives CASSMRSGVIGNEQFF.

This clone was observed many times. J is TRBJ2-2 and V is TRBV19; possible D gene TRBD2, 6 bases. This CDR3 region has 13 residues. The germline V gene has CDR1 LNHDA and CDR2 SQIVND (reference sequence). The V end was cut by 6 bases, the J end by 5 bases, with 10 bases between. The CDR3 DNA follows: TGTGCCAGTAGCCTCCTAGCGACCGGGGAGCTGTTTTTT. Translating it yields CASSLLATGELFF.

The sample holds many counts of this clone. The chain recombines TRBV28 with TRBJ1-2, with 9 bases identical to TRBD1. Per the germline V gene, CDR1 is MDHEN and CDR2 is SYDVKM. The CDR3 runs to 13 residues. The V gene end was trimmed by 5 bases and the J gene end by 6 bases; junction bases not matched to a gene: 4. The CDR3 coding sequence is TGTGCCAGCAGTGGGGGACAGGGACATGGCTACACCTTC. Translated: CASSGGQGHGYTF.

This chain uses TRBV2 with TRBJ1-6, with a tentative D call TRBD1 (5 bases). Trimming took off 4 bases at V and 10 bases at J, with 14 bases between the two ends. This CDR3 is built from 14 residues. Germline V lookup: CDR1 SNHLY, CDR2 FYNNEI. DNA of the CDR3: TGTGCCAGCAGTGGGGGGACGACGGAATCACCCCTCCACTTT. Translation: CASSGGTTESPLHF.

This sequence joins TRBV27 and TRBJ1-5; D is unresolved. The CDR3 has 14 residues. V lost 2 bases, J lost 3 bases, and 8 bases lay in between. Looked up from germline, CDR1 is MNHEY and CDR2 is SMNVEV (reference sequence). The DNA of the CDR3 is TGTGCCAGCAGTTTACGGCGGGACAATCAGCCCCAGCATTTT. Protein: CASSLRRDNQPQHF.

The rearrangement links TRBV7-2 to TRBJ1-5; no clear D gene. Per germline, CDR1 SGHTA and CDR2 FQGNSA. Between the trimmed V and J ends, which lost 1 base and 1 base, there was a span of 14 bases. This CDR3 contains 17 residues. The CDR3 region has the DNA TGTGCCAGCAGCTTAGATGCGTGGGGTAGGAGCAATCAGCCCCAGCATTTT. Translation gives CASSLDAWGRSNQPQHF.

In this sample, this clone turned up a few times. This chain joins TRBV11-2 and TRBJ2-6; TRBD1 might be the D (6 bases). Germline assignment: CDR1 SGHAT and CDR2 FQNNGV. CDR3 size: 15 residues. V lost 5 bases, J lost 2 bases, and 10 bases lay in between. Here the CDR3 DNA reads TGTGCCAGCAGCCAACGACAGGCTGGGGCCAACGTCCTGACTTTC. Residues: CASSQRQAGANVLTF.

This chain's CDR3 is CASSLVGQGLDTQYF. CDR3 nucleotides: TGTGCCAGCAGCTTAGTAGGACAGGGCTTAGATACGCAGTATTTT. The chain combines TRBV7-2 with TRBJ2-3; 8 nucleotides align to TRBD1. V dropped 1 base and J dropped 5; count of bases not matched to a gene: 5. The CDR3 covers 15 residues. Germline V gene lookup returns CDR1 SGHTA and CDR2 FQGNSA. The entire variable domain, with the rest obtained from reference TRBV7-2 and TRBJ2-3, is as follows: GAGVSQSPSNKVTEKGKDVELRCDPISGHTALYWYRQSLGQGLEFLIYFQGNSAPDKSGLPSDRFSAERTGGSVSTLTIQRTQQEDSAVYLCASSLVGQGLDTQYFGPGTRLTVL.

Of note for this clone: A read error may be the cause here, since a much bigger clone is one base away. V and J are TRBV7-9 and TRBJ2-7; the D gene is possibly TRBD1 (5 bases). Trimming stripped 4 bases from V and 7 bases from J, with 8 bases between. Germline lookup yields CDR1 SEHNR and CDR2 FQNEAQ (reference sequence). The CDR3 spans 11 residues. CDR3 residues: CASSSRQEQYF. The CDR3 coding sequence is TGTGCCAGCAGCTCCAGACAGGAGCAGTACTTC.

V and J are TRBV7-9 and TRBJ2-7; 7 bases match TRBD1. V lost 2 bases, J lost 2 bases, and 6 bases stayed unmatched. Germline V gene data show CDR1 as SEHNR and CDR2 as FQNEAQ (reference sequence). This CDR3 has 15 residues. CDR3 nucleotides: TGTGCCAGCAGCTTAAGAGGAGACAGGGCCTACGAGCAGTACTTC. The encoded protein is CASSLRGDRAYEQYF.

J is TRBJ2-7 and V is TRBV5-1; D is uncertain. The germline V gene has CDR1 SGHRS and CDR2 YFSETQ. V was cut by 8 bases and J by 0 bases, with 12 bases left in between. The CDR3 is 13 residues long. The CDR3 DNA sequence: TGCGCCAGTGTCCCTTCGAACTCCTACGAGCAGTACTTC. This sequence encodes CASVPSNSYEQYF. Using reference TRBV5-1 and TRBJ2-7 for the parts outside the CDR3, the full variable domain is KAGVTQTPRYLIKTRGQQVTLSCSPISGHRSVSWYQQTPGQGLQFLFEYFSETQRNKGNFPGRFSGRQFSNSRSEMNVSTLELGDSALYLCASVPSNSYEQYFGPGTRLTVT.

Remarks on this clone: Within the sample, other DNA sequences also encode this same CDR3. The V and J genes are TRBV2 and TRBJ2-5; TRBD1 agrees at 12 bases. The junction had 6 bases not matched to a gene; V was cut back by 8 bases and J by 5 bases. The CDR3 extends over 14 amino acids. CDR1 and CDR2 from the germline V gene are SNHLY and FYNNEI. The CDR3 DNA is TGTGCCAGCCCCGGGACAGGGGGCGGGGAGACCCAGTACTTC. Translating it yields CASPGTGGGETQYF. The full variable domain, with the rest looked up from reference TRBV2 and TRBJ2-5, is EPEVTQTPSHQVTQMGQEVILRCVPISNHLYFYWYRQILGQKVEFLVSFYNNEISEKSEIFDDQFSVERPDGSNFTLKIRSTKLEDSAMYFCASPGTGGGETQYFGPGTRLLVL.

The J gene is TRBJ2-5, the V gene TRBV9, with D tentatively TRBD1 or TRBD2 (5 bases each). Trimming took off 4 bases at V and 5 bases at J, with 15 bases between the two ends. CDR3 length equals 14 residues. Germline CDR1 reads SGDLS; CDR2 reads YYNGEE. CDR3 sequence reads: CASSPGTPGETQYF. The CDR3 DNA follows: TGTGCCAGCAGCCCCGGGACCCCCGGGGAGACCCAGTACTTC. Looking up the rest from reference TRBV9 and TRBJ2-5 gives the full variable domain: DSGVTQTPKHLITATGQRVTLRCSPRSGDLSVYWYQQSLDQGLQFLIQYYNGEERAKGNILERFSAQQFPDLHSELNLSSLELGDSALYFCASSPGTPGETQYFGPGTRLLVL.

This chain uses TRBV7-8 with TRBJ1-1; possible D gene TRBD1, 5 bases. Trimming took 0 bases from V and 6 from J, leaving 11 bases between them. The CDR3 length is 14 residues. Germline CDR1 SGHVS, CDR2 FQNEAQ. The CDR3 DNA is TGTGCCAGCAGCTTAGCAGGGGAAGGGGCTGAAGCTTTCTTT. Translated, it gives CASSLAGEGAEAFF.

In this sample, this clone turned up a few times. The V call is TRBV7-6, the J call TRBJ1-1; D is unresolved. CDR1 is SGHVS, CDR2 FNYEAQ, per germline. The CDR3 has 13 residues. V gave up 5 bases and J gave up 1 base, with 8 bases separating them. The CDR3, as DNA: TGTGCCAGCAGCCAAGACACGAACACTGAAGCTTTCTTT. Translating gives CASSQDTNTEAFF.

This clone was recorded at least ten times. This CDR3 reads CASGSTREKLFF. For the CDR3, the DNA is TGTGCCAGCGGATCGACCCGGGAAAAACTGTTTTTT. This chain connects TRBV14 to TRBJ1-4; D is undetermined. The CDR3 has 12 residues. Germline V gene lookup returns CDR1 SGHDN and CDR2 FVKESK. V was trimmed by 8 bases and J by 8 bases, leaving 12 bases between them.

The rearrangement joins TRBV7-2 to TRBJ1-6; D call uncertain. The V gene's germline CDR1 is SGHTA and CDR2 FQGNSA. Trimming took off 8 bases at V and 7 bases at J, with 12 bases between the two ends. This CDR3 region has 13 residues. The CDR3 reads CASAPTRNSPLHF. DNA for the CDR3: TGTGCCAGCGCACCGACGAGGAATTCACCCCTCCACTTT.

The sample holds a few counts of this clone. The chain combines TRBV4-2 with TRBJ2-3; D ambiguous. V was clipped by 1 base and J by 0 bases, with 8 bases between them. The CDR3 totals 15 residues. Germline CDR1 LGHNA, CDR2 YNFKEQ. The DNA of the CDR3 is TGTGCCAGCAGCCAAGGGCCAGATAGCACAGATACGCAGTATTTT. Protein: CASSQGPDSTDTQYF.

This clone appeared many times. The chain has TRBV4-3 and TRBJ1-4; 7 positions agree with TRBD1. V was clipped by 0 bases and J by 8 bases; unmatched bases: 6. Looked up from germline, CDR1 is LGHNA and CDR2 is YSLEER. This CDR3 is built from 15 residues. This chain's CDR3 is CASSQEQGSGEKLFF. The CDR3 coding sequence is TGCGCCAGCAGCCAAGAACAGGGGTCAGGCGAAAAACTGTTTTTT.

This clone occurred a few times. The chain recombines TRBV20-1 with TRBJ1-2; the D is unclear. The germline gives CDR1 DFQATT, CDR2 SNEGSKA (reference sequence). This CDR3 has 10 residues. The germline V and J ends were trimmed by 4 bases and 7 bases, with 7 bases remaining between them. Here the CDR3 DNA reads TGCAGTGCTAAGGATGGTGGCTACACCTTC. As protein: CSAKDGGYTF.

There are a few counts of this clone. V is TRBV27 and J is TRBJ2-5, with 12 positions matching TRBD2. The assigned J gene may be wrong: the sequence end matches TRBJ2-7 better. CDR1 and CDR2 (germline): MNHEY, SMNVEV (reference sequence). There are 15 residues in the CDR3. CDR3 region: CASSILAGGTYEQYF. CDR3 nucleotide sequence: TGTGCCAGCAGTATACTAGCGGGAGGCACCTACGAGCAGTACTTC.